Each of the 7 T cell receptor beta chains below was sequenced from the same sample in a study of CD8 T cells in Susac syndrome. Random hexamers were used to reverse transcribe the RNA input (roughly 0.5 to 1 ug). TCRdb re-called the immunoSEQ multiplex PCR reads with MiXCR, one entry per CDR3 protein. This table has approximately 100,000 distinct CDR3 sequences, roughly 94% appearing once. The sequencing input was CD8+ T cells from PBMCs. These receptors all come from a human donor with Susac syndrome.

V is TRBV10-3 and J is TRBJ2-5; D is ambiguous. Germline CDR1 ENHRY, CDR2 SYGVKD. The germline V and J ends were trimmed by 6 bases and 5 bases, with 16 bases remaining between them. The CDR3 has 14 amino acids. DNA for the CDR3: TGTGCCATCAGGCCGGAAGGAAAAGGGGAGACCCAGTACTTC. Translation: CAIRPEGKGETQYF.

CDR3 residues: CSARAPSLNEQFF. Here the CDR3 DNA reads TGCAGTGCTAGAGCTCCTAGTCTCAATGAGCAGTTCTTC. The rearrangement uses TRBV20-1 and TRBJ2-1; no firm D call. The CDR3 is 13 residues long. Per the germline V gene, CDR1 is DFQATT and CDR2 is SNEGSKA (reference sequence). The V end lost 1 base, the J end lost 6 bases, and 10 bases lay between the germline ends.

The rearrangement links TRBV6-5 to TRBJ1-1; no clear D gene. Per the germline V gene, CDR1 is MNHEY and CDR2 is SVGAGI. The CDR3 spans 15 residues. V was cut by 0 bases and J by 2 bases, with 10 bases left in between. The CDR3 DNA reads TGTGCCAGCAGTTACTCGACTGGCACCAACACTGAAGCTTTCTTT. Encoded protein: CASSYSTGTNTEAFF.

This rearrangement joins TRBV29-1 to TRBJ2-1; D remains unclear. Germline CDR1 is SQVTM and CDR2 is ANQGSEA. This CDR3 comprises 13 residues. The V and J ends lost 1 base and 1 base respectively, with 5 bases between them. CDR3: CSVEGLSYNEQFF. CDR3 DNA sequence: TGCAGCGTTGAAGGGCTTTCCTACAATGAGCAGTTCTTC.

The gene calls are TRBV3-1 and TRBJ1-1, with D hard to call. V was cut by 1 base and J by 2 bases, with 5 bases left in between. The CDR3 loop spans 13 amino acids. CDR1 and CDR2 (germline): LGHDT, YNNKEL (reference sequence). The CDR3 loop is CASSQGRNTEAFF. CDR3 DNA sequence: TGTGCCAGCAGCCAAGGCAGAAACACTGAAGCTTTCTTT. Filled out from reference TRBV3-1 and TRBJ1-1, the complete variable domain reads DTAVSQTPKYLVTQMGNDKSIKCEQNLGHDTMYWYKQDSKKFLKIMFSYNNKELIINETVPNRFSPKSPDKAHLNLHINSLELGDSAVYFCASSQGRNTEAFFGQGTRLTVV.

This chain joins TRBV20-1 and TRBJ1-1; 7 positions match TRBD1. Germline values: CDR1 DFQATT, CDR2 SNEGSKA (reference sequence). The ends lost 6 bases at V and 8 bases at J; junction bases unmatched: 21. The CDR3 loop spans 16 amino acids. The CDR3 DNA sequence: TGCAGTGCCATTCCCCAAGACAGGGCGGCTGGGGGAGAAGCTTTCTTT. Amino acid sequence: CSAIPQDRAAGGEAFF.

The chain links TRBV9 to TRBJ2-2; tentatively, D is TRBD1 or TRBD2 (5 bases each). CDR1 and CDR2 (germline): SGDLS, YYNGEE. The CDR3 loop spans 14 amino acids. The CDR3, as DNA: TGTGAACGGGAAGGGGCCGAGGGCACCGGGGAGCTGTTTTTT. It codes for CEREGAEGTGELFF.